The clone carrying this T cell receptor beta chain was observed at least ten times. The antigen is unknown. Tagging with unique molecular identifiers was applied to individual cDNA molecules. TCRdb reprocessed the 5' RACE reads via MiXCR and lists one record per CDR3 protein. The sample carries roughly 64,000 distinct CDR3 sequences, less than 9.5% recorded once. The record originates from a study of early T cells in non-severe SARS-CoV-2 infection. Overall study: Bulk RNA taken from unsorted whole blood was sequenced, leaving chains unpaired. Findings and caveats of the study: Matches to VDJdb favored anti-spike CD8 responses and missed private and CD4 specificities.

Trimming stripped 0 bases from V and 0 bases from J, with 14 bases between. Germline-derived CDR1 and CDR2 are KGHSH and LQKENI. This CDR3 has 18 residues. The sample was whole blood, taken at baseline. The TCR originated in an adult who was a healthcare worker with PCR-confirmed SARS-CoV-2 infection or an uninfected control (not recorded which). The chain has TRBV18 and TRBJ2-2; a possible D gene is TRBD1 (5 bases). The CDR3 sequence: CASSPPNRPRTNTGELFF. CDR3 bases: TGTGCCAGCTCACCACCGAACAGGCCCCGGACGAACACCGGGGAGCTGTTTTTT.